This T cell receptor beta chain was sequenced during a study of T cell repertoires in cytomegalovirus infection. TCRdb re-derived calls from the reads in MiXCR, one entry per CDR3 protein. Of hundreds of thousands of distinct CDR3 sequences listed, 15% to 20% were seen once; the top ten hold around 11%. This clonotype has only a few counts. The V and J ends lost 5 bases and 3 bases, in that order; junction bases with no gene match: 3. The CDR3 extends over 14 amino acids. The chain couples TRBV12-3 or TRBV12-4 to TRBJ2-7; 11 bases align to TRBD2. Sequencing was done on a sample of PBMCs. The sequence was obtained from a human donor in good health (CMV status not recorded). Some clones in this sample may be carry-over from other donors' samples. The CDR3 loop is CASSLSGGVYEQYF. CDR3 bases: TGTGCCAGCAGTCTTAGCGGGGGGGTCTACGAGCAGTACTTC.